These T cell receptor beta chains were read from a single sample in a study of cytomegalovirus exposure and HLA in healthy donors. Profiled with immunoSEQ multiplex PCR; TCRdb holds only in-frame clones, not every one. The data contain 100,000 to 150,000 clones, 70% to 90% of them seen just once; the ten biggest clones take up 1.9%. Sequenced input: PBMCs. Receptors were obtained from a woman younger than 30 in good health and CMV-seronegative. CDR3s include the opening cysteine and the closing phenylalanine or tryptophan. The D gene is left open where the match is weak. The size of a clone is reported for some rows only, either as once, few or many, or as a class for expanded clones.

v_gene,d_gene,j_gene,abundance,CDR3aa,CDR3nt
TRBV11-3,-,TRBJ2-7,-,CASSLEIHSGQYF,TGTGCCAGCAGCTTAGAGATTCATAGCGGGCAGTACTTC
TRBV14,-,TRBJ1-1,-,CASSPDRFEAFF,TGTGCCAGCAGCCCAGACAGGTTTGAAGCTTTCTTT
TRBV6-5,TRBD1,TRBJ2-2,-,CASSYSPRGTGELFF,TGTGCCAGCAGTTACTCGCCCAGGGGGACCGGGGAGCTGTTTTTT
TRBV18,-,TRBJ1-6,-,CASSPNQGNNSPLHF,TGTGCCAGCTCACCCAACCAGGGGAACAATTCACCCCTCCACTTT
TRBV4-1,TRBD1,TRBJ1-4,-,CASSQDRTGVTTNEKLFF,TGCGCCAGCAGCCAAGATAGGACAGGGGTAACAACTAATGAAAAACTGTTTTTT
TRBV19,TRBD2,TRBJ2-4,once,CASSIEGSGHNIQYF,TGTGCCAGTAGTATAGAGGGTAGCGGGCATAACATTCAGTACTTC
TRBV4-2,TRBD1,TRBJ1-2,-,CASSQGTGGNYGYTF,TGTGCCAGCAGCCAAGGGACAGGGGGTAACTATGGCTACACCTTC
TRBV11-2,TRBD1,TRBJ2-7,-,CASSISSGGEQYF,TGTGCCAGCAGCATTAGTTCAGGGGGCGAGCAGTACTTC
TRBV18,TRBD1,TRBJ2-3,-,CASSLRGQGRSDTQYF,TGTGCCAGCTCACTCCGTGGACAGGGAAGGTCCGATACGCAGTATTTT
TRBV19,-,TRBJ2-7,-,CASSIHNSYEQYF,TGTGCCAGTAGTATACACAACAGCTACGAGCAGTACTTC
TRBV11-2,-,TRBJ2-7,-,CASSSLQGGYEQYF,TGTGCCAGCAGCTCTCTTCAGGGAGGCTACGAGCAGTACTTC
TRBV19,TRBD2,TRBJ2-7,-,CASSISSGAGLYEQYF,TGTGCCAGTAGTATCTCATCGGGAGCGGGACTCTACGAGCAGTACTTC
TRBV4-1,-,TRBJ1-2,-,CASSQELALTSRSSGYGYTF,TGCGCCAGCAGCCAAGAATTGGCCCTCACTTCACGATCGAGCGGGTATGGCTACACCTTC
TRBV19,TRBD1,TRBJ1-2,few,CASSITGTASYGYTF,TGTGCCAGTAGCATCACCGGGACAGCAAGCTATGGCTACACCTTC
TRBV27,-,TRBJ2-7,-,CASSQFEGGGPYEQYF,TGTGCCAGCAGCCAGTTTGAGGGAGGTGGTCCCTACGAGCAGTACTTC
TRBV2,-,TRBJ2-3,-,CASSRTGQITDTQYF,TGTGCCAGCAGTCGGACCGGACAGATCACAGATACGCAGTATTTT
TRBV25-1,-,TRBJ2-1,-,CASSPYNEQFF,TGTGCCAGCAGCCCTTACAATGAGCAGTTCTTC
TRBV27,-,TRBJ2-1,-,CASSPNARGADNEQFF,TGTGCCAGCAGTCCCAATGCCCGGGGAGCAGACAATGAGCAGTTCTTC
TRBV19,TRBD1,TRBJ2-6,-,CASRTGPGANVLTF,TGTGCCAGTAGGACAGGGCCTGGGGCCAACGTCCTGACTTTC
TRBV27,-,TRBJ2-7,-,CASSKRTSSYEQYF,TGTGCCAGCAGTAAAAGGACAAGCTCCTACGAGCAGTACTTC
TRBV5-1,-,TRBJ2-2,-,CASSLATSNTGELFF,TGCGCCAGCAGCTTGGCTACTTCGAACACCGGGGAGCTGTTTTTT
TRBV27,TRBD2,TRBJ2-1,once,CASSLSKLAGGNEQFF,TGTGCCAGCAGTTTATCGAAACTAGCGGGAGGCAATGAGCAGTTCTTC
TRBV5-6,TRBD2,TRBJ2-1,-,CASSLASGVPGEQFF,TGTGCCAGCAGCTTGGCTAGCGGGGTCCCGGGTGAGCAGTTCTTC
TRBV19,TRBD1,TRBJ2-7,-,CASSTRFGQGPHEQYF,TGTGCCAGTAGTACCCGTTTCGGACAGGGTCCGCACGAGCAGTACTTC
TRBV7-2,-,TRBJ2-7,-,CASSFYRDSPYEQYF,TGTGCCAGCAGCTTTTACCGGGACTCCCCCTACGAGCAGTACTTC
TRBV7-2,-,TRBJ2-3,-,CASSLRSGSGRSTDTQYF,TGTGCCAGCAGCTTACGTTCAGGTTCTGGAAGAAGCACAGATACGCAGTATTTT
TRBV2,-,TRBJ1-5,-,CASSPRGFPNQPQHF,TGTGCCAGCAGTCCCAGGGGATTCCCCAATCAGCCCCAGCATTTT
TRBV25-1,-,TRBJ2-1,-,CASSAVIPNEQFF,TGTGCCAGCAGTGCTGTTATCCCCAATGAGCAGTTCTTC
TRBV4-2,TRBD2,TRBJ2-3,-,CASSQEWRGVLDTQYF,TGTGCCAGCAGCCAAGAGTGGCGGGGGGTTCTGGATACGCAGTATTTT
TRBV9,-,TRBJ2-7,-,CASSVMIRDEQYF,TGTGCCAGCAGCGTAATGATCAGGGACGAGCAGTACTTC
TRBV7-3,TRBD1,TRBJ1-2,-,CASSSGTAYGYTF,TGTGCCAGCAGCTCCGGGACAGCCTATGGCTACACCTTC
TRBV14,TRBD1,TRBJ1-2,-,CASSLVTGVNYGYTF,TGTGCCAGCAGCCTAGTAACAGGGGTAAACTATGGCTACACCTTC
TRBV6-5,TRBD2,TRBJ2-1,-,CASILSGGALSEQFF,TGTGCCAGCATCCTCAGCGGGGGGGCCTTATCCGAGCAGTTCTTC
TRBV11-2,TRBD1,TRBJ1-2,-,CASSLAPRTGGFNGYTF,TGTGCCAGCAGCTTAGCCCCTAGGACAGGGGGATTCAATGGCTACACCTTC
TRBV30,-,TRBJ2-7,-,CAWSARGDEQYF,TGTGCCTGGAGCGCTAGAGGAGACGAGCAGTACTTC
TRBV27,TRBD1,TRBJ1-2,-,CASSFHDRGTGYTF,TGTGCCAGCAGTTTCCACGACAGGGGGACTGGCTACACCTTC
TRBV6-1,-,TRBJ2-2,-,CASKTYDSSSGELFF,TGTGCCAGCAAGACCTATGACTCGTCATCCGGGGAGCTGTTTTTT
TRBV5-1,TRBD2,TRBJ2-5,-,CASSLGTSETQYF,TGCGCCAGCAGCTTGGGGACTAGCGAGACCCAGTACTTC
TRBV27,TRBD2,TRBJ2-5,-,CASSSGTSGIETQYF,TGTGCCAGCAGTTCCGGGACTAGCGGGATAGAGACCCAGTACTTC
TRBV27,TRBD1,TRBJ2-5,-,CASRRTGGDEETQYF,TGTGCCAGCAGAAGAACAGGGGGCGATGAAGAGACCCAGTACTTC
TRBV30,TRBD2,TRBJ2-3,-,CAWSALAEGTSTDTQYF,TGTGCCTGGAGTGCGCTAGCGGAGGGGACTAGCACAGATACGCAGTATTTT
TRBV9,-,TRBJ2-6,-,CASSVGGSSSGANVLTF,TGTGCCAGCAGCGTAGGAGGCTCCAGCTCTGGGGCCAACGTCCTGACTTTC
TRBV4-3,-,TRBJ1-3,-,CASSQGVDRASGNTIYF,TGCGCCAGCAGCCAAGGCGTGGACAGAGCCTCTGGAAACACCATATATTTT
TRBV15,-,TRBJ2-3,-,CATSRDYGGSTGDTQYF,TGTGCCACCAGCAGAGATTATGGCGGGTCTACTGGAGATACGCAGTATTTT
TRBV13,TRBD1,TRBJ1-2,-,CASSDSAGGRSYGYTF,TGTGCCAGCAGCGACAGCGCAGGGGGGAGGAGCTATGGCTACACCTTC
TRBV10-3,TRBD2,TRBJ2-1,-,CATSVRSGLAVGGNEQFF,TGTGCCACCAGTGTCAGATCCGGACTAGCGGTAGGAGGGAATGAGCAGTTCTTC
TRBV30,-,TRBJ1-6,few,CAWSKDRNSPLHF,TGTGCCTGGAGTAAGGACAGAAATTCACCCCTCCACTTT
TRBV18,TRBD1,TRBJ1-6,-,CASSPSDRQYNSPLHF,TGTGCCAGCTCACCCTCGGACAGGCAATATAATTCACCCCTCCACTTT
TRBV2,-,TRBJ2-7,-,CASSAGRAYTGYEQYF,TGTGCCAGCAGTGCCGGCAGGGCCTATACCGGCTACGAGCAGTACTTC
TRBV9,-,TRBJ2-7,few,CASSVATGGAGEDEQYF,TGTGCCAGCAGCGTAGCTACGGGGGGAGCAGGGGAGGACGAGCAGTACTTC
TRBV16,TRBD1,TRBJ2-7,-,CASSHLTGEVYEQYF,TGTGCCAGCAGCCACCTGACAGGGGAGGTCTACGAGCAGTACTTC
TRBV6-1,-,TRBJ1-2,-,CASSEGEGYYGYTF,TGTGCCAGCAGTGAAGGGGAGGGGTACTATGGCTACACCTTC
TRBV28,TRBD1,TRBJ1-1,-,CASSLGSSGGPEAFF,TGTGCCAGCAGTTTGGGAAGTTCAGGGGGCCCTGAAGCTTTCTTT
TRBV28,TRBD1,TRBJ1-5,-,CASRHSDRGGQPQHF,TGTGCCAGCAGGCACAGCGACAGGGGAGGTCAGCCCCAGCATTTT
TRBV5-1,-,TRBJ2-5,once,CASSSRQEETQYF,TGCGCCAGCAGCTCCCGACAGGAGGAGACCCAGTACTTC
TRBV29-1,-,TRBJ2-1,-,CSVAGTLYNEQFF,TGCAGCGTTGCCGGGACACTGTACAATGAGCAGTTCTTC
TRBV14,-,TRBJ1-5,-,CASSQGGVQVQPQHF,TGTGCCAGCAGCCAAGGGGGGGTACAGGTTCAGCCCCAGCATTTT
TRBV20-1,-,TRBJ1-3,-,CSARQGYTIYF,TGCAGTGCTAGACAGGGTTACACCATATATTTT
TRBV28,TRBD2,TRBJ2-7,-,CASRSGSGSYEQYF,TGTGCCAGCAGGAGCGGGAGTGGCTCCTACGAGCAGTACTTC